A single sample is the source of the 31 T cell receptor beta chains below, sequenced in a study of blood T cell repertoires in COVID-19 (dated by TCRdb to 2020 to 2021). The library relied on the immunoSEQ multiplex PCR assay. Entries here come from immuneACCESS through TCRdb and include only in-frame sequences with V and J called. Some clones fail to appear in such tables; in the studies checked, an unresolved V gene covers under half of the shortfall, and the cause of the remainder is unknown. Present in this sample are roughly 100,000 clones, more than 90% of which were seen just once. The ten largest clones add up to 4.2% of the sample. The sample comprised peripheral blood. These receptors came from a man younger than 35 with acute or convalescent COVID-19.

The CDR3 sequence is CASSEEGLAMNEQFF. The DNA of the CDR3 is TGTGCCAGCAGTGAGGAGGGACTAGCAATGAATGAGCAGTTCTTC. V and J are TRBV2 and TRBJ2-1; 9 bases line up with TRBD2. CDR3 length: 15 residues. Germline assignment: CDR1 SNHLY and CDR2 FYNNEI. J gave up 7 bases and V 3 bases, and 7 bases lay outside the gene matches.

The gene calls are TRBV5-1 and TRBJ1-5; 9 bases map to TRBD1. The germline V gene has CDR1 SGHRS and CDR2 YFSETQ. Trimming cost V 0 bases and J 6 bases; bases outside gene matches: 7. There are 16 residues in the CDR3. CDR3 loop: CASSLGTGAAAQPQHF. DNA for the CDR3: TGCGCCAGCAGCTTGGGGACAGGGGCTGCGGCTCAGCCCCAGCATTTT.

This chain connects TRBV27 to TRBJ2-6; no definite D call. This CDR3 has 13 amino acids. The germline V gene encodes CDR1 MNHEY and CDR2 SMNVEV (reference sequence). Trimming pared 6 bases from V and 4 bases from J, leaving 7 bases between. The CDR3 spells CASSHVGANVLTF. CDR3 nucleotides: TGTGCCAGCAGCCATGTGGGGGCCAACGTCCTGACTTTC.

This chain connects TRBV6-5 to TRBJ2-7; maybe TRBD2 (5 bases). CDR3 size: 15 residues. Germline V gene sequence: CDR1 MNHEY, CDR2 SVGAGI. Trimming removed 6 bases from V and 0 bases from J, with 15 bases in between. The CDR3 loop is CASRGSLLGSYEQYF. CDR3 nucleotide sequence: TGTGCCAGCAGGGGGAGCCTGTTGGGCTCCTACGAGCAGTACTTC.

V is TRBV19 and J is TRBJ1-5, with D tentatively TRBD1 (5 bases). The V and J ends lost 3 bases and 7 bases respectively, with 7 bases between them. Germline V CDR1 and CDR2: LNHDA, SQIVND (reference sequence). The CDR3 totals 12 residues. This chain's CDR3 is CASSMGGQPQHF. Written as DNA, the CDR3 is TGTGCCAGTAGTATGGGGGGGCAGCCCCAGCATTTT.

The rearrangement uses TRBV5-4 and TRBJ1-1, with 8 bases aligning to TRBD1. CDR3 size: 17 residues. The germline V gene has CDR1 SGHNT and CDR2 YYREEE (reference sequence). Trimming removed 3 bases from V and 2 bases from J; junction bases left unmatched: 12. The CDR3 loop reads CASSSWLTSGGNTEAFF. In DNA, the CDR3 is TGTGCCAGCAGCTCCTGGCTTACGTCAGGGGGCAACACTGAAGCTTTCTTT.

The chain is built from TRBV29-1 and TRBJ2-1; maybe TRBD2 (6 bases). The CDR3 is 12 amino acids. V lost 3 bases and J lost 8, with 11 bases in between. Germline assignment: CDR1 SQVTM and CDR2 ANQGSEA. DNA of the CDR3: TGCAGCGTTGATGAGGGAGGCGATGAGCAGTTCTTC. As protein: CSVDEGGDEQFF.

The chain recombines TRBV27 with TRBJ1-4; 7 bases are a match to TRBD1. CDR3 length equals 14 residues. The J segment lost 7 bases and the V segment lost 6 bases, leaving 8 bases of the junction unmatched. CDR1 and CDR2 from the germline V gene are MNHEY and SMNVEV (reference sequence). CDR3 protein: CASSLHRGSEKLFF. The CDR3 region has the DNA TGTGCCAGCAGCCTACACAGGGGTAGTGAAAAACTGTTTTTT.

V and J are TRBV18 and TRBJ1-1, with 12 bases fitting TRBD1. Looked up from germline, CDR1 is KGHSH and CDR2 is LQKENI. The V and J ends lost 2 bases and 6 bases, in that order; junction bases with no gene match: 1. The CDR3 totals 14 residues. CDR3 sequence: CASSPGDRGPEAFF. The CDR3 DNA sequence: TGTGCCAGCTCACCAGGGGACAGGGGGCCTGAAGCTTTCTTT.

This clone was seen once. The junction differs from germline at one of its ends, possibly a read error. The chain employs TRBV6-5 and TRBJ2-7; D is possibly TRBD1 (5 bases). The CDR3 is 10 residues long. Germline assignment: CDR1 MNHEY and CDR2 SVGAGI. The DNA of the CDR3 is TGTGCCTCCCTAGGGGCAGTCTTGCACTTC. Translation: CASLGAVLHF.

The table lists this clone with a count of one. The rearrangement links TRBV7-9 to TRBJ1-4; D gene ambiguous. This CDR3 spans 14 amino acids. Germline CDR1 and CDR2: SEHNR and FQNEAQ (reference sequence). Between the trimmed V and J ends, which lost 1 base and 4 bases, there was a span of 7 bases. CDR3 region: CASSLGGVNEKLFF. The CDR3 nucleotides are TGTGCCAGCAGCTTAGGGGGAGTTAATGAAAAACTGTTTTTT.

V is TRBV25-1 and J is TRBJ2-1, with TRBD2 as a possible D gene (5 bases). The V gene's germline CDR1 is MGHDK and CDR2 SYGVNS. The CDR3 contains 14 residues. V lost 4 bases and J lost 7, with 14 bases in between. CDR3 amino acids: CASSVSGSWNEQFF. CDR3 sequence (DNA): TGTGCCAGCAGTGTATCGGGGTCGTGGAATGAGCAGTTCTTC.

The chain links TRBV5-1 to TRBJ1-5, with D tentatively TRBD1 (5 bases). The CDR3 spans 16 residues. The germline V and J ends were trimmed by 2 bases and 4 bases, with 16 bases remaining between them. Looked up from germline, CDR1 is SGHRS and CDR2 is YFSETQ. The DNA for the CDR3 is TGCGCCAGCAGCTTTGACGGGACTGGACGTAATCAGCCCCAGCATTTT. Translation: CASSFDGTGRNQPQHF.

This chain joins TRBV1 and TRBJ1-6. TRBV1 is flagged as a pseudogene. This CDR3 spans 19 amino acids. CDR3 DNA sequence: TGCACCAGCAGCCAAGGAAGGGGAGGGCATGGCTTTGGGGATTCACCCCTCCACTTT. It yields the protein CTSSQGRGGHGFGDSPLHF.

This chain links TRBV5-1 with TRBJ2-7, with D possibly matching TRBD1 (6 bases). The V end was cut by 0 bases, the J end by 2 bases, with 12 bases between. Germline assignment: CDR1 SGHRS and CDR2 YFSETQ. The CDR3 is made up of 15 amino acids. DNA for the CDR3: TGCGCCAGCAGCTTGGGGACAGCTAGAGCCTACGAGCAGTACTTC. It yields the protein CASSLGTARAYEQYF.

The chain carries TRBV9 and TRBJ2-6; 8 nucleotides align to TRBD2. The germline V gene has CDR1 SGDLS and CDR2 YYNGEE. J lost 0 bases, V lost 2 bases, and 4 bases had no gene match. The CDR3 extends over 17 amino acids. CDR3: CASSVSGASSGANVLTF. As DNA, the CDR3 is TGTGCCAGCAGCGTTAGCGGGGCATCCTCTGGGGCCAACGTCCTGACTTTC. Supplemented by reference TRBV9 and TRBJ2-6, the full variable domain reads DSGVTQTPKHLITATGQRVTLRCSPRSGDLSVYWYQQSLDQGLQFLIQYYNGEERAKGNILERFSAQQFPDLHSELNLSSLELGDSALYFCASSVSGASSGANVLTFGAGSRLTVL.

The CDR3, as DNA: TGTGCCAGCAGTTTACGCTCCTATAATTCACCCCTCCACTTT. Amino acid sequence: CASSLRSYNSPLHF. The rearrangement uses TRBV27 and TRBJ1-6; D call uncertain. The germline V gene has CDR1 MNHEY and CDR2 SMNVEV (reference sequence). The length of the CDR3 is 14 residues. Trimming removed 2 bases at V and 0 bases at J, with 2 bases between.

This rearrangement joins TRBV4-1 to TRBJ1-2, with D perhaps TRBD1 (6 bases). The CDR3 consists of 14 residues. The germline V and J ends were trimmed by 4 bases and 4 bases, with 13 bases remaining between them. CDR1 MGHRA and CDR2 YSYEKL come from the germline V gene. The chain's CDR3 is CASSRTGQIYGYTF. The CDR3 DNA is TGCGCCAGCAGCCGGACGGGACAAATCTATGGCTACACCTTC.

The CDR3 coding sequence is TGTGCCAGCTCATCAAGCGGCACAGATCAGGGCTACACCTTC. Amino acids: CASSSSGTDQGYTF. V and J are TRBV18 and TRBJ1-2; no clear D gene. The CDR3 has 14 amino acids. Germline CDR1 reads KGHSH; CDR2 reads LQKENI. V was shortened by 5 bases and J by 8 bases, with 18 bases between the two germline ends.

This sequence joins TRBV7-9 and TRBJ1-5; TRBD1 is a possible D gene (6 bases). The germline gives CDR1 SEHNR, CDR2 FQNEAQ (reference sequence). This CDR3 region has 18 residues. The V gene lost 1 base and the J gene lost 0 bases, with 16 bases spanning the gap. The CDR3 sequence: CASSLGPGAFGSNQPQHF. CDR3 in DNA: TGTGCCAGCAGCTTAGGGCCAGGGGCCTTTGGTAGCAATCAGCCCCAGCATTTT.

This clone was recorded once. V is TRBV5-1 and J is TRBJ2-5; 7 bases map to TRBD1. J was trimmed by 1 base and V by 9 bases; bases with no gene match: 3. Germline V gives CDR1 SGHRS, CDR2 YFSETQ. This CDR3 is 12 amino acids long. The CDR3 nucleotides read TGCGCCACCAGGGACAGCCAAGAGACCCAGTACTTC. Translated, it gives CATRDSQETQYF.

The chain couples TRBV9 to TRBJ1-1; the D is unclear. The V and J ends lost 0 bases and 1 base respectively, with 16 bases between them. Germline V gene lookup returns CDR1 SGDLS and CDR2 YYNGEE. The CDR3 has 17 residues. The CDR3 nucleotides are TGTGCCAGCAGCGTAGCACCCCAGGTTGCAGGGAACACTGAAGCTTTCTTT. As protein: CASSVAPQVAGNTEAFF.

The V call is TRBV7-6, the J call TRBJ2-7, with 11 bases matching TRBD2. Germline CDR1 and CDR2: SGHVS and FNYEAQ. The CDR3 runs 16 residues. The V segment lost 5 bases and the J segment 3 bases; nucleotides outside the gene matches: 9. CDR3 in DNA: TGTGCCAGCAGCCCCCGGGTAGGGACTAGCGGCTACGAGCAGTACTTC. Protein sequence: CASSPRVGTSGYEQYF.

The rearrangement uses TRBV30 and TRBJ2-5; TRBD1 matches 8 bases. Germline V gene lookup returns CDR1 GTSNPN and CDR2 SVGIG (reference sequence). The CDR3 consists of 12 residues. V lost 2 bases and J lost 10; bases outside the gene matches: 6. The CDR3 spells CAWSLNRGFQYF. The CDR3, as DNA: TGTGCCTGGAGTCTAAACAGGGGGTTCCAGTACTTC. Filled out from reference TRBV30 and TRBJ2-5, the complete variable domain reads SQTIHQWPATLVQPVGSPLSLECTVEGTSNPNLYWYRQAAGRGLQLLFYSVGIGQISSEVPQNLSASRPQDRQFILSSKKLLLSDSGFYLCAWSLNRGFQYFGPGTRLLVL.

The chain combines TRBV10-2 with TRBJ1-2; D not resolved. V lost 2 bases and J 4 bases, leaving 17 bases between the germline ends. The CDR3 loop spans 16 amino acids. Germline assignment: CDR1 WSHSY and CDR2 SAAADI. CDR3 nucleotide sequence: TGCGCCAGCAGTGAGGTATTGCTCGACACCACCTATGGCTACACCTTC. Its protein product is CASSEVLLDTTYGYTF.

The chain carries TRBV25-1 and TRBJ1-2; 7 bases fit TRBD1. V trimming: 3 bases; J trimming: 6 bases; junction bases outside the gene matches: 7. The CDR3 totals 14 residues. The germline CDR1 and CDR2 sequences are MGHDK and SYGVNS. The CDR3 loop reads CASSDLGQAHGYTF. CDR3 in DNA: TGTGCCAGCAGTGACCTAGGACAGGCTCATGGCTACACCTTC.

The chain recombines TRBV5-1 with TRBJ2-1; 10 bases are shared with TRBD1. This CDR3 is built from 14 residues. CDR1 is SGHRS and CDR2 is YFSETQ in the germline V gene. Trimming cost V 2 bases and J 8 bases; bases outside gene matches: 4. CDR3 sequence (DNA): TGCGCCAGCAGCTTCGGGACAGGGGAAGATGAGCAGTTCTTC. Its translation: CASSFGTGEDEQFF. The full variable domain, in which reference TRBV5-1 and TRBJ2-1 provide the parts outside the CDR3, is KAGVTQTPRYLIKTRGQQVTLSCSPISGHRSVSWYQQTPGQGLQFLFEYFSETQRNKGNFPGRFSGRQFSNSRSEMNVSTLELGDSALYLCASSFGTGEDEQFFGPGTRLTVL.

The chain has TRBV27 and TRBJ2-1; D not certain. The CDR3 covers 13 residues. Trimming left V 6 bases short and J 0 bases short, with 6 bases between. Looked up from germline, CDR1 is MNHEY and CDR2 is SMNVEV (reference sequence). CDR3 protein: CASRVSSYNEQFF. The CDR3 coding sequence is TGTGCCAGCAGGGTCAGCTCCTACAATGAGCAGTTCTTC.

The chain couples TRBV29-1 to TRBJ1-2, with D unclear. The CDR3 has 13 residues. Germline V gene sequence: CDR1 SQVTM, CDR2 ANQGSEA. V was trimmed by 3 bases and J by 3 bases, leaving 11 bases between them. Written as DNA, the CDR3 is TGCAGCGTTGAGGAGGGTCTGTACTATGGCTACACCTTC. Its protein is CSVEEGLYYGYTF. The full variable domain, in which reference TRBV29-1 and TRBJ1-2 provide the parts outside the CDR3, is SAVISQKPSRDICQRGTSLTIQCQVDSQVTMMFWYRQQPGQSLTLIATANQGSEATYESGFVIDKFPISRPNLTFSTLTVSNMSPEDSSIYLCSVEEGLYYGYTFGSGTRLTVV.

Worth noting for this clone: Other DNA sequences within the sample encode an identical CDR3. This chain uses TRBV5-1 with TRBJ2-3; D gene ambiguous. CDR1 and CDR2 (germline): SGHRS, YFSETQ. There are 13 residues in the CDR3. V lost 0 bases to trimming and J lost 5 bases, with 7 bases between them. CDR3 protein: CASSLAGEDTQYF. CDR3 coding DNA: TGCGCCAGCAGCTTGGCAGGCGAAGATACGCAGTATTTT. The full variable domain, in which reference TRBV5-1 and TRBJ2-3 provide the parts outside the CDR3, is KAGVTQTPRYLIKTRGQQVTLSCSPISGHRSVSWYQQTPGQGLQFLFEYFSETQRNKGNFPGRFSGRQFSNSRSEMNVSTLELGDSALYLCASSLAGEDTQYFGPGTRLTVL.

This rearrangement joins TRBV6-6 to TRBJ1-4; a possible D gene is TRBD1 (6 bases). Trimming removed 4 bases at V and 8 bases at J, with 20 bases between. Germline V gene sequence: CDR1 MNHNY, CDR2 SVGAGI (reference sequence). CDR3 length equals 16 residues. CDR3 nucleotide sequence: TGTGCCAGCAGTTTCGATGGACAGAGAGGAAGGGAAAAACTGTTTTTT. Protein product: CASSFDGQRGREKLFF.